The text below deals with one T cell receptor beta chain. These data are taken from a study of CD8+ T cells in alopecia areata. Following RNA extraction, reverse transcription yielded cDNA that acted as the sequencing template. This table comes from immunoSEQ multiplex PCR, and its TCRdb copy is limited to in-frame clones, with some not included. The table shows 87,000 or so clones, with about three quarters occurring only once. Trimming took off 3 bases at V and 7 bases at J, with 9 bases between the two ends. Germline V gene lookup returns CDR1 LNHDA and CDR2 SQIVND (reference sequence). The CDR3 extends over 12 amino acids. Treatment: oral pan-JAK inhibitor, 5-10 mg twice daily.

This receptor was taken from a human donor with alopecia areata. The chain has TRBV19 and TRBJ1-2, with D hard to call. The source material was CD8+ T cells sorted from blood, sampled at approximately week 42, from a patient treated with tofacitinib. DNA of the CDR3: TGTGCCAGTAGTATGGCCGCGCGTGGCTACACCTTC. Residues: CASSMAARGYTF.